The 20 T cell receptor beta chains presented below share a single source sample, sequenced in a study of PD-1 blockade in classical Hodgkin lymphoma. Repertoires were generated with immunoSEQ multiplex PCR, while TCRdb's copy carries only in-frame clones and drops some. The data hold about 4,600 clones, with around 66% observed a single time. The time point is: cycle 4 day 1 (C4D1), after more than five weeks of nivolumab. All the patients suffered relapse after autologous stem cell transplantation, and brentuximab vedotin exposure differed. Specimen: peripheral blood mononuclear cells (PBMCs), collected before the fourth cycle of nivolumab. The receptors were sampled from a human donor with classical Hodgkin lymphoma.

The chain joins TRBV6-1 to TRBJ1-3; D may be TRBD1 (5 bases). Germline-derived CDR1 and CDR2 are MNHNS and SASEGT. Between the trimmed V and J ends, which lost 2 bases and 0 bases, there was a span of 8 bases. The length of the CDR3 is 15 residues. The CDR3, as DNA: TGTGCCAGCAGTGAACAGGGCTTCTCTGGAAACACCATATATTTT. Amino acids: CASSEQGFSGNTIYF.

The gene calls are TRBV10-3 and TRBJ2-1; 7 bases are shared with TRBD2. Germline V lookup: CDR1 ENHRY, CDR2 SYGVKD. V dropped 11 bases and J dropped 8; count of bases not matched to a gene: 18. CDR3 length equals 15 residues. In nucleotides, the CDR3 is TGTGCCGCGGTGGGGGGGGAGGGCAATTCGGATGAGCAGTTCTTC. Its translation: CAAVGGEGNSDEQFF.

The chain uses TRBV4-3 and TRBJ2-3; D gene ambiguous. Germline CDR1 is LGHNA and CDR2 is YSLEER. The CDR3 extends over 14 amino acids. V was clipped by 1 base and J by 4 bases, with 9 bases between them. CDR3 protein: CASSQGTLSDTQYF. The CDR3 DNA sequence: TGCGCCAGCAGCCAAGGGACCTTGTCAGATACGCAGTATTTT.

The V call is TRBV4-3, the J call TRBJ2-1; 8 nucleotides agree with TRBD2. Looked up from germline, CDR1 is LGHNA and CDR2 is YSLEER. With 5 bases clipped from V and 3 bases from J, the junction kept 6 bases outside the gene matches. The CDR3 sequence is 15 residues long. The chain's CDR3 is CASSYGLAVYNEQFF. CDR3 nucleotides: TGCGCCAGCAGCTACGGACTAGCTGTCTACAATGAGCAGTTCTTC.

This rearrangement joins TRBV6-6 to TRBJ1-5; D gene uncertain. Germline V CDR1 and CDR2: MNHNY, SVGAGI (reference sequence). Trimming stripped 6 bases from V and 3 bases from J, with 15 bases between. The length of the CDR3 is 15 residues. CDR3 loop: CASSPKAVTNQPQHF. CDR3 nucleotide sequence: TGTGCCAGCAGCCCAAAGGCGGTTACCAATCAGCCCCAGCATTTT.

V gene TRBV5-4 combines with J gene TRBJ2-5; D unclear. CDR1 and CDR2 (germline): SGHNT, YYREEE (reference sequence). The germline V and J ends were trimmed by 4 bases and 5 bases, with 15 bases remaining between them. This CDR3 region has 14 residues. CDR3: CASSRDLKEETQYF. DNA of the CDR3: TGTGCCAGCAGCAGAGACCTCAAGGAGGAGACCCAGTACTTC.

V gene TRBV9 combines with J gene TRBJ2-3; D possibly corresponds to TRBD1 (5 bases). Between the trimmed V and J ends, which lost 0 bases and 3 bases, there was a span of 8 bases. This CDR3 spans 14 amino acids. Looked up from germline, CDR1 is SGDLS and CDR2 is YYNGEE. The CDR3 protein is CASSVVGPTDTQYF. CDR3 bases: TGTGCCAGCAGCGTAGTGGGGCCAACAGATACGCAGTATTTT.

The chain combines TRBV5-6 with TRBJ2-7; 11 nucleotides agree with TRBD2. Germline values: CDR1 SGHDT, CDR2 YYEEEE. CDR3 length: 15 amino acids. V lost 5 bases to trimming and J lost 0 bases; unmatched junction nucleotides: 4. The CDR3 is CASRSSGRASYEQYF. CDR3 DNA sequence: TGTGCCAGCAGGAGTAGCGGGAGGGCCTCCTACGAGCAGTACTTC.

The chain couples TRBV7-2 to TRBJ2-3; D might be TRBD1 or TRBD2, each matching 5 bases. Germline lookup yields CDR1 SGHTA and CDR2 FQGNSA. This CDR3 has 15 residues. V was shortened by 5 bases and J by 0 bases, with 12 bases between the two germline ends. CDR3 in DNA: TGTGCCAGCAGCCCTTCGGGGCGTAGCACAGATACGCAGTATTTT. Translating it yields CASSPSGRSTDTQYF. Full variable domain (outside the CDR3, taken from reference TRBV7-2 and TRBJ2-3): GAGVSQSPSNKVTEKGKDVELRCDPISGHTALYWYRQSLGQGLEFLIYFQGNSAPDKSGLPSDRFSAERTGGSVSTLTIQRTQQEDSAVYLCASSPSGRSTDTQYFGPGTRLTVL.

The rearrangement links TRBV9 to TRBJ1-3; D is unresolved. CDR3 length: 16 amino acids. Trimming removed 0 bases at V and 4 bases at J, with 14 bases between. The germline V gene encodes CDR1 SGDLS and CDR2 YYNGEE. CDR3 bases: TGTGCCAGCAGCGTAGATGTGTCAGGCAAAGGAAACACCATATATTTT. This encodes CASSVDVSGKGNTIYF.

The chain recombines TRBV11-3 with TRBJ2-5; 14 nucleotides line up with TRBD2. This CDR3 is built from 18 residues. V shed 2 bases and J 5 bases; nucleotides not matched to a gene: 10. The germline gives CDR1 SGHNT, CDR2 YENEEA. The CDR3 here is CASSLPPGLAGVQETQYF. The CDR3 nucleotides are TGTGCCAGCAGCTTACCCCCGGGACTAGCGGGAGTCCAGGAGACCCAGTACTTC.

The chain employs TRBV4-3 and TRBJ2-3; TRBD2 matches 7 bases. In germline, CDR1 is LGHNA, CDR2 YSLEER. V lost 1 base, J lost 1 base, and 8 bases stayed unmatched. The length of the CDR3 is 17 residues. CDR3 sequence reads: CASSQGARELGTDTQYF. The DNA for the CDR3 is TGCGCCAGCAGCCAAGGCGCGCGGGAGTTGGGCACAGATACGCAGTATTTT.

The CDR3 spells CASSTGTGATGELFF. CDR3 in DNA: TGTGCCAGTAGTACCGGGACCGGGGCCACCGGGGAGCTGTTTTTT. The V and J genes are TRBV19 and TRBJ2-2; D assignment may be TRBD1 or TRBD2 (5 bases each). CDR3 length equals 15 residues. Germline V gives CDR1 LNHDA, CDR2 SQIVND (reference sequence). Trimming removed 4 bases at V and 4 bases at J, with 13 bases between.

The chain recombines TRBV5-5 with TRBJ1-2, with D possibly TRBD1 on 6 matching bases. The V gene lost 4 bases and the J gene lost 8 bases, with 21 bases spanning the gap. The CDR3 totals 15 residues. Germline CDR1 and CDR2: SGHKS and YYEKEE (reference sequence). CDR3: CASSTRSGGRSGYTF. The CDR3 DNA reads TGTGCCAGCAGCACTAGGTCGGGGGGGCGAAGCGGCTACACCTTC. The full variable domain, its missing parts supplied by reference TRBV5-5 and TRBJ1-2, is DAGVTQSPTHLIKTRGQQVTLRCSPISGHKSVSWYQQVLGQGPQFIFQYYEKEERGRGNFPDRFSARQFPNYSSELNVNALLLGDSALYLCASSTRSGGRSGYTFGSGTRLTVV.

This CDR3 reads CASSLYGLAGGDEQFF. CDR3 in DNA: TGTGCCAGCAGTTTATATGGACTAGCGGGAGGCGATGAGCAGTTCTTC. The gene calls are TRBV28 and TRBJ2-1; 14 bases are a match to TRBD2. J was trimmed by 8 bases and V by 1 base; bases with no gene match: 4. The CDR3 length is 16 residues. CDR1 is MDHEN, CDR2 SYDVKM, per germline.

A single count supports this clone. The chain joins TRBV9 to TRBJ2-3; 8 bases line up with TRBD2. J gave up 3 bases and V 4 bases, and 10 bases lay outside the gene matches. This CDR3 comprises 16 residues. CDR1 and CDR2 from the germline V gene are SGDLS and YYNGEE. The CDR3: CASSPQSGSVTDTQYF. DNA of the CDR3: TGTGCCAGCAGCCCACAAAGCGGGAGTGTGACAGATACGCAGTATTTT.

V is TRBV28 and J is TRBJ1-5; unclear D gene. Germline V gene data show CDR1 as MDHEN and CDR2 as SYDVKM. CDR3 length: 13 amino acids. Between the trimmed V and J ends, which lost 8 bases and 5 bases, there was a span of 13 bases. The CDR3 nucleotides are TGTGCCAGCGGCAGCCAGAATCATCAGCCCCAGCATTTT. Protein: CASGSQNHQPQHF.

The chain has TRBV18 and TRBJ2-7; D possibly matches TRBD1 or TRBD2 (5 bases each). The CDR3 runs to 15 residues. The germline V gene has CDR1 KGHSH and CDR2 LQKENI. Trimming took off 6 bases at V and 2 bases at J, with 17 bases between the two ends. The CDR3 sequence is CASSPRQGVTYEQYF. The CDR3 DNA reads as TGTGCCAGCTCCCCCCGGCAGGGAGTAACCTACGAGCAGTACTTC.

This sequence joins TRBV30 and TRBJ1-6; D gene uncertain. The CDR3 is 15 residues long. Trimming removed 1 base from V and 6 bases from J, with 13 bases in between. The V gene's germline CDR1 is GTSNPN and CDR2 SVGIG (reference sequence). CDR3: CAWSGLGGGNSPLHF. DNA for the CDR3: TGTGCCTGGAGTGGGTTGGGCGGCGGTAATTCACCCCTCCACTTT.

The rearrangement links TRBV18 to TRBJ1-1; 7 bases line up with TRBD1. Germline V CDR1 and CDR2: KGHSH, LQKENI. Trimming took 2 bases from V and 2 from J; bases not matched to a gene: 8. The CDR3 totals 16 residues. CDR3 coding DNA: TGTGCCAGCTCACCAAGCCGGGACAGAGTTAACACTGAAGCTTTCTTT. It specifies CASSPSRDRVNTEAFF.